Described below is a single TCR beta chain sequence and its context. Trimming pared 3 bases from V and 0 bases from J, leaving 9 bases between. Looked up from germline, CDR1 is MGHDK and CDR2 is SYGVNS. CDR3 length: 16 amino acids. Drawn from each donor were 8.5 to 10 milliliters of peripheral blood. PCR was performed a second time for roughly 7 to 11 cycles using a sample-barcoded 5' primer and a J-beta primer mix. TCRdb reanalysed the 5' RACE reads using MiXCR and keeps one entry per CDR3 protein. The table shows about 640,000 distinct CDR3 sequences, with 58% occurring only once. The data stem from a study of blood T cells in healthy people across ages.

This clonotype originated in a man aged 55 to 70 in good health. Sequencing input: blood. This sequence joins TRBV25-1 and TRBJ1-6; D is unresolved. For the CDR3, the DNA is TGTGCCAGCAGTGACCCCTCCAGCTCCTATAATTCACCCCTCCACTTT. Its translation: CASSDPSSSYNSPLHF. Full variable domain (outside the CDR3, taken from reference TRBV25-1 and TRBJ1-6): EADIYQTPRYLVIGTGKKITLECSQTMGHDKMYWYQQDPGMELHLIHYSYGVNSTEKGDLSSESTVSRIRTEHFPLTLESARPSHTSQYLCASSDPSSSYNSPLHFGNGTRLTVT.